This T cell receptor beta chain was identified during a study of shared clonotypes between healthy human individuals. About the research overall: Donor ages ranged 18 to 49 years: a couple of women, a few men. Study findings and constraints: Rarefaction curves obtained for sorted subsets showed sequencing incomplete despite large depth.

Source study methods: Quality scores were absent from the junction-only immunoSEQ sequences, so filtering differed. TCRdb's table, derived via immunoSEQ multiplex PCR, lists solely in-frame clones and lacks some. That table supplies the V and J calls and clone size; D and trimming were determined from the DNA. The sample shows 700,000 to 950,000 clones, approximately 97% of them seen only once. Terminally differentiated effector memory CD45RA+ cells were excluded by CCR7 positive selection of CD45RO-negative cells. Trimming took 1 base from V and 7 from J; bases not matched to a gene: 5. The CDR3 sequence is 15 residues long. The V gene's germline CDR1 is SQVTM and CDR2 ANQGSEA. Concerning this clone itself: As yet, its antigen is unknown.

The J gene is TRBJ2-1, the V gene TRBV29-1; TRBD2 agrees at 12 bases. This receptor was identified in a man in his thirties or forties in good health. Sequenced material: naive CD8+ T cells sorted from blood. CDR3 residues: CSVEGLAGGWNEQFF. DNA for the CDR3: TGCAGCGTTGAAGGTCTAGCGGGAGGGTGGAATGAGCAGTTCTTC.